The rows below give T cell receptor beta chains drawn from one sample of a study of somatic mutations in cytotoxic T cells in rheumatoid arthritis. TCRdb keeps only in-frame clones here, not all; method: immunoSEQ multiplex PCR. The sample includes just under 30,000 clones, about 87% of them seen just once. The material sequenced was CD8+ T cells sorted from blood. All receptors derive from an adult with rheumatoid arthritis. The CDR3 runs from the conserved cysteine through the conserved F or W. D genes are given only for firm matches. The size of a clone is reported for some rows only, either as once, few or many, or as a class for expanded clones.

d_call: NA
j_call: TRBJ2-7
clone_size: NA
v_call: TRBV15
cdr3_nt: TGTGCCACCAGCAGAGGGACGGGCTCCTACGAGCAGTACTTC
cdr3_aa: CATSRGTGSYEQYF

d_call: NA
j_call: TRBJ1-2
clone_size: NA
v_call: TRBV11-2
cdr3_nt: TGTGCCAGCACCATGGAGGACCGAAGATATGGCTACACCTTC
cdr3_aa: CASTMEDRRYGYTF

d_call: NA
j_call: TRBJ1-5
clone_size: NA
v_call: TRBV5-5
cdr3_nt: TGTGCCAGCAGCTTGGCAGGGTACAATCAGCCCCAGCATTTT
cdr3_aa: CASSLAGYNQPQHF

d_call: TRBD1
j_call: TRBJ1-5
clone_size: once
v_call: TRBV10-3
cdr3_nt: TGTGCCATCAGTGAAGACAGGGTAGAGAATCAGCCCCAGCATTTT
cdr3_aa: CAISEDRVENQPQHF

d_call: NA
j_call: TRBJ2-4
clone_size: NA
v_call: TRBV2
cdr3_nt: TGTGCCAGCTCCCCTTCCGGCGGAAAAAACATTCAGTACTTC
cdr3_aa: CASSPSGGKNIQYF

d_call: TRBD2
j_call: TRBJ2-1
clone_size: NA
v_call: TRBV27
cdr3_nt: TGTGCCAGCTCCCTTTGGGCGAGCGGGAGGGCCTATGAGCAGTTCTTC
cdr3_aa: CASSLWASGRAYEQFF

d_call: TRBD2
j_call: TRBJ2-5
clone_size: NA
v_call: TRBV29-1
cdr3_nt: TGCAGCGTTGAAGATACCTTAAGCGGGGCCGCATGGGGACAAGAGACCCAGTACTTC
cdr3_aa: CSVEDTLSGAAWGQETQYF

d_call: TRBD2
j_call: TRBJ2-5
clone_size: NA
v_call: TRBV9
cdr3_nt: TGTGCCAGCAGCGTCAGCGGGGGGGCGGGCGAGACCCAGTACTTC
cdr3_aa: CASSVSGGAGETQYF

d_call: NA
j_call: TRBJ1-2
clone_size: once
v_call: TRBV10-3
cdr3_nt: TGTGCCATCAGTTCCGAGGGAATGGATGGCTACACCTTC
cdr3_aa: CAISSEGMDGYTF

d_call: NA
j_call: TRBJ2-3
clone_size: NA
v_call: TRBV13
cdr3_nt: TGTGCCAGCAGCACCGAGGGAGGGGGCGCAGATACGCAGTATTTT
cdr3_aa: CASSTEGGGADTQYF

d_call: NA
j_call: TRBJ2-1
clone_size: NA
v_call: TRBV29-1
cdr3_nt: TGCAGCGCCCCGACAGACAATGAGCAGTTCTTC
cdr3_aa: CSAPTDNEQFF

d_call: TRBD1
j_call: TRBJ2-1
clone_size: NA
v_call: TRBV27
cdr3_nt: TGTGCCAGCAGCTCCGGGACAGTCGTTGCGGATGAGCAGTTCTTC
cdr3_aa: CASSSGTVVADEQFF

d_call: NA
j_call: TRBJ2-3
clone_size: NA
v_call: TRBV28
cdr3_nt: TGTGCCAGCAGTTTCCGGGGACACAGCACAGATACGCAGTATTTT
cdr3_aa: CASSFRGHSTDTQYF

d_call: NA
j_call: TRBJ1-3
clone_size: NA
v_call: TRBV10-3
cdr3_nt: TGTGCCATCAGATCAGACAGTGAAACTGGAAACACCATATATTTT
cdr3_aa: CAIRSDSETGNTIYF

d_call: NA
j_call: TRBJ1-1
clone_size: NA
v_call: TRBV28
cdr3_nt: TGTGCCAGTGACGGGGGGCTGGTGAACACTGAAGCTTTCTTT
cdr3_aa: CASDGGLVNTEAFF

d_call: NA
j_call: TRBJ2-7
clone_size: NA
v_call: TRBV5-4
cdr3_nt: TGTGCCAGCAGCTTATCTTCTTCCTACGAGCAGTACTTC
cdr3_aa: CASSLSSSYEQYF

d_call: NA
j_call: TRBJ1-2
clone_size: NA
v_call: TRBV29-1
cdr3_nt: TGCAGCGTTGAAGACGGCGGAAACTATGGCTACACCTTC
cdr3_aa: CSVEDGGNYGYTF

d_call: TRBD2
j_call: TRBJ2-1
clone_size: NA
v_call: TRBV6-6
cdr3_nt: TGTGCCAGCAGCCTACTAGCGGTAGGGCGAAATGAGCAGTTCTTC
cdr3_aa: CASSLLAVGRNEQFF

d_call: NA
j_call: TRBJ1-3
clone_size: NA
v_call: TRBV5-6
cdr3_nt: TGTGCCAGCAGCTTGACAGGGTCTGGAAACACCATATATTTT
cdr3_aa: CASSLTGSGNTIYF

d_call: NA
j_call: TRBJ1-6
clone_size: NA
v_call: TRBV19
cdr3_nt: TGTGCCAGTAGTGCCAGGGATGGGGGCTCCTATAATTCACCCCTCCACTTT
cdr3_aa: CASSARDGGSYNSPLHF

d_call: TRBD2
j_call: TRBJ2-1
clone_size: NA
v_call: TRBV7-9
cdr3_nt: TGTGCCAGCAATCTAGCGGTATTCTATGAGCAGTTCTTC
cdr3_aa: CASNLAVFYEQFF

d_call: NA
j_call: TRBJ1-5
clone_size: NA
v_call: TRBV25-1
cdr3_nt: TGTGCCAGCAGTGAGTCGACACTTTGCAATCAGCCCCAGCATTTT
cdr3_aa: CASSESTLCNQPQHF

d_call: NA
j_call: TRBJ2-1
clone_size: NA
v_call: TRBV9
cdr3_nt: TGTGCCAGCAGCGTAATAGGGGCGCCGCACAATGAGCAGTTCTTC
cdr3_aa: CASSVIGAPHNEQFF

d_call: NA
j_call: TRBJ1-1
clone_size: NA
v_call: TRBV27
cdr3_nt: TGTGCCAGCAGTGCCTACAGGGACACTGAAGCTTTCTTT
cdr3_aa: CASSAYRDTEAFF

d_call: NA
j_call: TRBJ1-2
clone_size: NA
v_call: TRBV14
cdr3_nt: TGTGCCAGCAGCCAAGATGGATTTTGCTACTATGGCTACACCTTC
cdr3_aa: CASSQDGFCYYGYTF

d_call: NA
j_call: TRBJ1-4
clone_size: once
v_call: TRBV9
cdr3_nt: TGTGCCAGCAGCGTAGCAGGCCGGGGAAAACTGTTTTTT
cdr3_aa: CASSVAGRGKLFF

d_call: NA
j_call: TRBJ2-3
clone_size: NA
v_call: TRBV6-6
cdr3_nt: TGTGCCAGCAGTTCCTCCTTTCAGGGTATCACAGATACGCAGTATTTT
cdr3_aa: CASSSSFQGITDTQYF

d_call: TRBD1
j_call: TRBJ1-2
clone_size: NA
v_call: TRBV7-8
cdr3_nt: TGTGCCAGCAGCTTGGCCGGGACAGAACCTAACTATGGCTACACCTTC
cdr3_aa: CASSLAGTEPNYGYTF

d_call: NA
j_call: TRBJ2-5
clone_size: NA
v_call: TRBV7-9
cdr3_nt: TGTGCCAGCAGCTTAGTAGGGATGGATTATTGGGAGACCCAGTACTTC
cdr3_aa: CASSLVGMDYWETQYF

d_call: TRBD1
j_call: TRBJ2-7
clone_size: NA
v_call: TRBV11-2
cdr3_nt: TGTGCCAGCAGCTTACCGGGACAGGTTGTAATCGGCGAGCAGTACTTC
cdr3_aa: CASSLPGQVVIGEQYF

d_call: NA
j_call: TRBJ2-1
clone_size: NA
v_call: TRBV27
cdr3_nt: TGTGCCAGCAGTTTATATGGGATAAACAATGAGCAGTTCTTC
cdr3_aa: CASSLYGINNEQFF

d_call: TRBD1
j_call: TRBJ2-3
clone_size: NA
v_call: TRBV27
cdr3_nt: TGTGCCAGCAGAGCGGGACAGGGAACGGATACGCAGTATTTT
cdr3_aa: CASRAGQGTDTQYF

d_call: TRBD2
j_call: TRBJ2-1
clone_size: NA
v_call: TRBV7-9
cdr3_nt: TGTGCCAGCAGCTCTAGACTAGCGGGAGCTTACAATGAGCAGTTCTTC
cdr3_aa: CASSSRLAGAYNEQFF